This note documents a single TCR beta chain sequence. Antigen specificity is unknown. Germline V gene data show CDR1 as SGHTA and CDR2 as FQGNSA. The CDR3 length is 14 residues. Trimming took 1 base from V and 5 from J, leaving 11 bases between them. DNA at 150 to 200 ng, about 30,000 T cell genomes, went into sorted-subset replicate PCRs. Methods used by the authors: ImmunoSEQ output held junction-only sequences without quality scores, so filtering differed. Sequencing was performed with immunoSEQ multiplex PCR; in TCRdb, only in-frame clones are kept and a portion is missing. The V and J calls and clone size were taken over from that table, and D and trimming were inferred from the DNA. The sample records approximately 2,000,000 clones, around 90% being singletons. These data belong to a study of shared clonotypes between healthy human individuals. Study-level findings and limits: Sorted-subset sequencing, rarefaction showed, was incomplete despite large depth. Lower generation probabilities were found for non-shared clonotypes than for those shared by all four donors.

The rearrangement joins TRBV7-2 to TRBJ1-1; D not certain. The sequence derives from a young man in good health. Some clones in this sample may be carry-over from other donors' samples. Sequencing was performed on naive CD4+ T cells from PBMCs. Subset in this sample: CD45RA+ positively selected. The CDR3 bases are TGTGCCAGCAGCTTAGGGGATCACGGGACTGAAGCTTTCTTT. It is translated as CASSLGDHGTEAFF.